These 11 T cell receptor beta chains were all obtained from the same sample, sequenced in a study of blood T cell repertoires in COVID-19. TCRdb keeps only in-frame clones here, not all; method: immunoSEQ multiplex PCR. The profile covers some 170,000 clones, with approximately 80% appearing a single time and more than 7% taken by the ten largest. Sequenced material: peripheral blood. These receptors were taken from a woman at least 80 years old with active or convalescent COVID-19.

The rearrangement links TRBV19 to TRBJ1-2, with a tentative D call TRBD1 (6 bases). V was pared by 7 bases and J by 11 bases, with 26 bases between. Germline CDR1 reads LNHDA; CDR2 reads SQIVND (reference sequence). The CDR3 runs to 15 residues. CDR3 sequence reads: CASTLKAGTWSPYTF. CDR3 DNA sequence: TGTGCCAGTACCCTCAAGGCCGGGACATGGAGTCCTTACACCTTC.

V usage is TRBV6-6 and J usage is TRBJ1-5; unclear D gene. The length of the CDR3 is 14 residues. V was pared by 2 bases and J by 2 bases, with 7 bases between. Germline lookup yields CDR1 MNHNY and CDR2 SVGAGI (reference sequence). The CDR3 bases are TGTGCCAGCAGTTACGGGGAGGGCAATCAGCCCCAGCATTTT. This encodes CASSYGEGNQPQHF.

The chain uses TRBV28 and TRBJ2-1; the D gene is possibly TRBD1 (5 bases). V was trimmed by 4 bases and J by 5 bases, leaving 12 bases between them. Looked up from germline, CDR1 is MDHEN and CDR2 is SYDVKM. The CDR3 length is 14 residues. CDR3 sequence (DNA): TGTGCCAGCAGTTCTGCTGACAGCCACAATGAGCAGTTCTTC. Its translation is CASSSADSHNEQFF. Full variable domain (remainder filled in from reference TRBV28 and TRBJ2-1): DVKVTQSSRYLVKRTGEKVFLECVQDMDHENMFWYRQDPGLGLRLIYFSYDVKMKEKGDIPEGYSVSREKKERFSLILESASTNQTSMYLCASSSADSHNEQFFGPGTRLTVL.

The CDR3 DNA is TGTGCCAGCAGCCCCGCGTATGGCTACACCTTC. Its translation: CASSPAYGYTF. V is TRBV7-9 and J is TRBJ1-2, with D unclear. Germline values: CDR1 SEHNR, CDR2 FQNEAQ (reference sequence). The V end lost 5 bases, the J end lost 5 bases, and 6 bases lay between the germline ends. This CDR3 is 11 amino acids long.

The genes are TRBV5-1 and TRBJ1-1; D is unclear. Trimming left V 4 bases short and J 1 base short, with 2 bases between. Germline V gene data show CDR1 as SGHRS and CDR2 as YFSETQ. The CDR3 consists of 11 residues. The CDR3 sequence is CASSQNTEAFF. CDR3 DNA: TGCGCCAGCAGCCAGAACACTGAAGCTTTCTTT.

J is TRBJ1-2 and V is TRBV18; tentative D call: TRBD1 (6 bases). V was shortened by 3 bases and J by 4 bases, with 18 bases between the two germline ends. This CDR3 has 16 residues. Germline CDR1 KGHSH, CDR2 LQKENI. The CDR3 is CASSPDRTTIFYGYTF. The CDR3 nucleotides read TGTGCCAGCTCACCGGACAGAACCACAATTTTCTATGGCTACACCTTC.

This clone was observed a handful of times. The chain uses TRBV12-3 or TRBV12-4 and TRBJ1-1; D not resolved. The CDR3 is 12 residues long. V was shortened by 6 bases and J by 4 bases, with 9 bases between the two germline ends. The CDR3 spells CASSTRTTEAFF. The CDR3 region has the DNA TGTGCCAGCAGCACAAGAACCACTGAAGCTTTCTTT.

This chain connects TRBV7-9 to TRBJ2-7, with 10 bases lining up with TRBD1. CDR3 length: 14 amino acids. J gave up 7 bases and V 1 base, and 4 bases lay outside the gene matches. Per the germline V gene, CDR1 is SEHNR and CDR2 is FQNEAQ (reference sequence). In nucleotides, the CDR3 is TGTGCCAGCAGCTTAGGACAGGGGGCTAAAGAGCAGTACTTC. Translating it yields CASSLGQGAKEQYF.

The chain recombines TRBV5-4 with TRBJ2-2; 7 nucleotides agree with TRBD1. The CDR3 has 14 amino acids. V lost 5 bases, J lost 4 bases, and 5 bases stayed unmatched. Germline lookup yields CDR1 SGHNT and CDR2 YYREEE (reference sequence). The CDR3 region has the DNA TGTGCCAGCAGGGGGACAGATTTCACCGGGGAGCTGTTTTTT. This sequence encodes CASRGTDFTGELFF.

The chain employs TRBV19 and TRBJ1-4; 7 bases align to TRBD1. Germline V gene sequence: CDR1 LNHDA, CDR2 SQIVND (reference sequence). V lost 6 bases and J lost 1; bases outside the gene matches: 5. The CDR3 has 15 amino acids. The CDR3 loop is CASSPTGITNEKLFF. The CDR3 DNA reads as TGTGCCAGTAGCCCGACAGGGATAACTAATGAAAAACTGTTTTTT.

This clone was recorded once. This sequence joins TRBV3-1 (or the pseudogene TRBV3-2) and TRBJ2-3; D not resolved. This CDR3 spans 15 amino acids. The germline CDR1 and CDR2 sequences are LGHDT and YNNKEL (reference sequence). V was shortened by 1 base and J by 5 bases, with 13 bases between the two germline ends. The CDR3 loop is CASSQVSLVKDTQYF. DNA of the CDR3: TGTGCCAGCAGCCAAGTTTCCCTAGTCAAAGATACGCAGTATTTT.